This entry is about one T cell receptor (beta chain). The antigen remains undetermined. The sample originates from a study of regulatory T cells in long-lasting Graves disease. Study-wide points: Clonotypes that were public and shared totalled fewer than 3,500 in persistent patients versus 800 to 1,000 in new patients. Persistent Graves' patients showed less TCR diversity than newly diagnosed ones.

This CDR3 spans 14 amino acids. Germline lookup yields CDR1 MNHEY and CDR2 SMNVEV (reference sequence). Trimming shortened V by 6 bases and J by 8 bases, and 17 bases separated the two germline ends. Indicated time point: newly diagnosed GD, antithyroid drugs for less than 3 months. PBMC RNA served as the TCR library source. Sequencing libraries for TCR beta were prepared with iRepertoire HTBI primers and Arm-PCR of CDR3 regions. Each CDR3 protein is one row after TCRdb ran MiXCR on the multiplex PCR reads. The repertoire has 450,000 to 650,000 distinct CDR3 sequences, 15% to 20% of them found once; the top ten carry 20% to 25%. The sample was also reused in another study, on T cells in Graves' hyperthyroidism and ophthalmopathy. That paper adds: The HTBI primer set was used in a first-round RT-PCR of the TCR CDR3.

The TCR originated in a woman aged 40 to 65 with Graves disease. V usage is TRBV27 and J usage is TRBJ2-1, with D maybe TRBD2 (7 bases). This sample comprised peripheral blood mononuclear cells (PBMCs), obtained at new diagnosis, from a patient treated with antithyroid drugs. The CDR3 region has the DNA TGTGCCAGCAGGGGGGGGGCGTTGTATCATGAGCAGTTCTTC. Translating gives CASRGGALYHEQFF.